This T cell receptor (beta chain) was documented in a study of blood T cell repertoires in COVID-19. Study in general: In each case, the material was cDNA or gDNA derived from T cells, B-cell-depleted T cells, or PBMCs.

V gave up 3 bases and J gave up 2 bases, with 16 bases separating them. Germline V gene lookup returns CDR1 SGHRS and CDR2 YFSETQ. This CDR3 is built from 16 residues. Only in-frame clones appear in the TCRdb table, and some are missing; sequencing was by immunoSEQ multiplex PCR. The sample lists about 270,000 clones, approximately 91% occurring once. This receptor was taken from a woman in her 40s with acute COVID-19. The chain joins TRBV5-1 to TRBJ2-3; tentatively, D is TRBD2 (5 bases). The material sequenced was PBMCs or T cells enriched from blood (not recorded which). DNA of the CDR3: TGCGCCAGCAGCTCCCGCACTAGTTCCCCCACAGATACGCAGTATTTT. Its translation is CASSSRTSSPTDTQYF.